This TCR beta chain was recovered during a study of CD8 T cells in ankylosing spondylitis. Findings and caveats of the study: Seemingly characteristic of ankylosing spondylitis blood was a TCR beta motif consisting of about 8 highly homologous variants. CD8+ cells made up the disease-linked clones, which were relatively rare in peripheral blood.

Concerning this clonotype itself: Its matching antigen is unknown.

Looked up from germline, CDR1 is MNHEY and CDR2 is SMNVEV (reference sequence). Trimming left V 1 base short and J 2 bases short, with 20 bases between. The CDR3 extends over 18 amino acids. Quantitative 5'-RACE with molecular barcodes generated TCR beta libraries. MiXCR, applied by TCRdb to the 5' RACE reads, yields one record per CDR3 protein. The table shows approximately 220,000 distinct CDR3 sequences, with approximately 24% occurring only once. The chain joins TRBV27 to TRBJ1-1, with D unresolved. Sequenced: blood, either unsorted or a sorted T cell fraction (not recorded which). The TCR originated in a male donor with ankylosing spondylitis or in good health (not recorded which). The CDR3 sequence is CASSLWAAPETGNTEAFF. In DNA form, the CDR3 reads TGTGCCAGCAGTTTATGGGCAGCGCCAGAGACCGGAAACACTGAAGCTTTCTTT.